The 13 T cell receptor beta chains listed next were all sequenced from one sample in a study of beta chain features in type 1 diabetes. General study points: People with Type 1 diabetes carried modestly yet significantly shorter TCRB CDR3s in all four CD4+ subsets.

The antigens of these receptors remain unknown. Investigators reverse transcribed all isolated RNA, so they sequenced expressed TCRB transcripts. Here immunoSEQ multiplex PCR was the method, and the copy in TCRdb shows in-frame clones only, minus some. The sample holds over 25,000 clones, roughly three fifths seen once. The sequenced material came from Tregs from blood. The receptors shown here come from a woman between 18 and 29 years old with type 1 diabetes.

The chain employs TRBV18 and TRBJ1-3, with 8 nucleotides matching TRBD1. Germline trimming cut 6 bases from V and 0 bases from J; bases unmatched to any gene: 7. Looked up from germline, CDR1 is KGHSH and CDR2 is LQKENI. This CDR3 spans 16 amino acids. The CDR3, as DNA: TGTGCCAGCTCGGCTGGACAGGGAAACTCTGGAAACACCATATATTTT. As protein: CASSAGQGNSGNTIYF. Using reference TRBV18 and TRBJ1-3 for the parts outside the CDR3, the full variable domain is NAGVMQNPRHLVRRRGQEARLRCSPMKGHSHVYWYRQLPEEGLKFMVYLQKENIIDESGMPKERFSAEFPKEGPSILRIQQVVRGDSAAYFCASSAGQGNSGNTIYFGEGSWLTVV.

This clone has a handful of counts. The gene calls are TRBV11-3 and TRBJ2-3; D unclear. Germline V gene sequence: CDR1 SGHNT, CDR2 YENEEA. The CDR3 consists of 14 residues. Trimming removed 0 bases from V and 6 bases from J, with 10 bases in between. Here the CDR3 reads CASSLDRGRDTQYF. The DNA of the CDR3 is TGTGCCAGCAGCTTAGATCGAGGCCGGGATACGCAGTATTTT.

This chain links TRBV30 with TRBJ2-2, with TRBD2 as a possible D gene (7 bases). This CDR3 contains 15 residues. Germline V CDR1 and CDR2: GTSNPN, SVGIG (reference sequence). The V gene lost 2 bases and the J gene lost 4 bases, with 14 bases spanning the gap. CDR3: CAWSRRGGPTGELFF. The CDR3 DNA reads as TGTGCCTGGAGTCGTAGGGGGGGACCCACCGGGGAGCTGTTTTTT. The full variable domain, its missing parts supplied by reference TRBV30 and TRBJ2-2, is SQTIHQWPATLVQPVGSPLSLECTVEGTSNPNLYWYRQAAGRGLQLLFYSVGIGQISSEVPQNLSASRPQDRQFILSSKKLLLSDSGFYLCAWSRRGGPTGELFFGEGSRLTVL.

The chain recombines TRBV30 with TRBJ2-3; 7 bases fit TRBD2. CDR3 size: 15 residues. Germline-derived CDR1 and CDR2 are GTSNPN and SVGIG (reference sequence). J was trimmed by 1 base and V by 4 bases; bases with no gene match: 8. The CDR3 here is CAWTVNAGGTDTQYF. CDR3 coding DNA: TGTGCCTGGACCGTGAATGCGGGAGGCACAGATACGCAGTATTTT.

The sample holds a few counts of this clone. The chain recombines TRBV9 with TRBJ2-1; D is perhaps TRBD2 (5 bases). Trimming left V 0 bases short and J 0 bases short, with 7 bases between. The CDR3 sequence is 15 residues long. CDR1 is SGDLS and CDR2 is YYNGEE in the germline V gene. The CDR3, as DNA: TGTGCCAGCAGCGTAGACGGGGACTCCTACAATGAGCAGTTCTTC. This gives the protein CASSVDGDSYNEQFF.

This clone has just a few counts. The V and J genes are TRBV28 and TRBJ2-1, with TRBD2 matching 7 bases. Trimming removed 6 bases from V and 4 bases from J; junction bases left unmatched: 3. The CDR3 extends over 13 amino acids. From germline, CDR1 is MDHEN and CDR2 SYDVKM. The CDR3 spells CASSGGGYNEQFF. The CDR3 DNA follows: TGTGCCAGCAGCGGCGGGGGATACAATGAGCAGTTCTTC.

This clone was seen more than once but under ten times. This chain links TRBV18 with TRBJ2-5, with 8 bases fitting TRBD1. The CDR3 has 18 amino acids. The germline V gene has CDR1 KGHSH and CDR2 LQKENI. V was clipped by 0 bases and J by 1 base; unmatched bases: 10. CDR3 residues: CASSPPFPTGQGQETQYF. The CDR3 nucleotides read TGTGCCAGCTCACCACCTTTCCCGACCGGACAGGGCCAAGAGACCCAGTACTTC. Combining the CDR3 with reference TRBV18 and TRBJ2-5 gives the whole variable domain NAGVMQNPRHLVRRRGQEARLRCSPMKGHSHVYWYRQLPEEGLKFMVYLQKENIIDESGMPKERFSAEFPKEGPSILRIQQVVRGDSAAYFCASSPPFPTGQGQETQYFGPGTRLLVL.

The rearrangement uses TRBV6-1 and TRBJ1-2; TRBD1 is a possible D gene (5 bases). This CDR3 region has 12 residues. Trimming shortened V by 4 bases and J by 13 bases, and 16 bases separated the two germline ends. Germline CDR1 and CDR2: MNHNS and SASEGT. The CDR3 DNA is TGTGCCAGCAGTGCTCCCGCGGGACGGTGCACCTTC. Translating it yields CASSAPAGRCTF.

The chain links TRBV29-1 to TRBJ1-6; D is perhaps TRBD1 (6 bases). This CDR3 is built from 14 residues. With 6 bases removed from V and 7 bases from J, the gap between germline ends came to 16 bases. Germline-derived CDR1 and CDR2 are SQVTM and ANQGSEA. The CDR3 loop reads CSVAWDTGNSPLHF. CDR3 coding DNA: TGCAGCGTCGCTTGGGACACCGGCAATTCACCCCTCCACTTT.

This clone was found a few times. This chain links TRBV5-1 with TRBJ2-3; D possibly corresponds to TRBD1 (5 bases). V lost 0 bases and J lost 0, with 20 bases in between. The CDR3 runs 19 residues. Germline CDR1 reads SGHRS; CDR2 reads YFSETQ. CDR3 sequence reads: CASSLDLPSGPFSTDTQYF. CDR3 sequence (DNA): TGCGCCAGCAGCTTGGACCTGCCCTCAGGGCCCTTTAGCACAGATACGCAGTATTTT.

V and J are TRBV25-1 and TRBJ2-1; D is unclear. Germline V gene lookup returns CDR1 MGHDK and CDR2 SYGVNS. The CDR3 has 15 amino acids. Trimming took 3 bases from V and 5 from J, leaving 14 bases between them. CDR3 in DNA: TGTGCCAGCAGTGATCTAGGATTAAAACACAATGAGCAGTTCTTC. Amino acid sequence: CASSDLGLKHNEQFF.

CDR3: CASSLRDRGSTIYF. The CDR3 coding sequence is TGTGCCAGCAGCCTCCGGGACAGGGGGAGCACCATATATTTT. The chain links TRBV6-5 to TRBJ1-3; 11 bases are a match to TRBD1. V dropped 6 bases and J dropped 9; count of bases not matched to a gene: 7. From germline, CDR1 is MNHEY and CDR2 SVGAGI. The length of the CDR3 is 14 residues.

This clone has more than one count but fewer than ten. The V gene is TRBV23-1, the J gene TRBJ2-7; 15 nucleotides line up with TRBD2. TRBV23-1 is an open reading frame, and its role is uncertain. The ends lost 4 bases at V and 4 bases at J; junction bases unmatched: 8. The CDR3 loop spans 17 amino acids. The CDR3 sequence: CASSPRTSGRALYEQYF. CDR3 DNA sequence: TGCGCCAGCAGTCCGCGGACTAGCGGGAGGGCCCTATACGAGCAGTACTTC.